This T cell receptor (beta chain) was profiled in a study of T-cell memory formation after mild COVID-19. Trimming shortened V by 5 bases and J by 5 bases, and 9 bases separated the two germline ends. Germline V gene data show CDR1 as KGHSH and CDR2 as LQKENI. The CDR3 is 12 amino acids. TCRdb analysed the 5' RACE reads with MiXCR anew, one entry per CDR3 protein. The table shows around 140,000 distinct CDR3 sequences, with around 25% occurring only once. Specimen: PBMCs or a T cell subset sorted from them (not recorded which). The genes are TRBV18 and TRBJ1-1, with D uncertain. This receptor was taken from an adult woman who had mild COVID-19 (a few samples of this study predate the infection). Cell type and time point are not known. CDR3 protein: CASSAGFTEAFF. The CDR3 DNA is TGTGCCAGCTCAGCGGGGTTTACTGAAGCTTTCTTT.